The 17 T cell receptor beta chains listed next were all sequenced from one sample in a study of blood T cell repertoires in COVID-19. Here immunoSEQ multiplex PCR was the method, and the copy in TCRdb shows in-frame clones only, minus some. The sample lists around 100,000 clones, roughly 80% occurring once. Input material: peripheral blood. These receptors were taken from a man aged 45-60 years with acute or convalescent COVID-19.

This clone was seen a handful of times. V gene TRBV4-1 combines with J gene TRBJ2-7, with no clear D. Germline V CDR1 and CDR2: MGHRA, YSYEKL. CDR3 length: 13 residues. The V and J ends lost 4 bases and 1 base respectively, with 8 bases between them. CDR3 DNA: TGCGCCAGCAGCCTCTCACTATCCTACGAGCAGTACGTC. Its protein product is CASSLSLSYEQYV.

This chain joins TRBV5-1 and TRBJ1-1; perhaps TRBD1 as D (6 bases). The germline gives CDR1 SGHRS, CDR2 YFSETQ. V was clipped by 0 bases and J by 0 bases, with 18 bases between them. There are 18 residues in the CDR3. CDR3 residues: CASSLEGTPKSMNTEAFF. The CDR3 DNA is TGCGCCAGCAGCTTGGAAGGGACACCGAAAAGCATGAACACTGAAGCTTTCTTT.

This clone was seen a handful of times. The chain combines TRBV5-8 with TRBJ1-4; the D gene is possibly TRBD1 (6 bases). V lost 3 bases and J lost 0, with 12 bases in between. The CDR3 totals 16 residues. Germline loops: CDR1 SGHTS, CDR2 YDEGEE. The CDR3 protein is CASSSGDIATNEKLFF. CDR3 nucleotides: TGTGCCAGCAGCTCAGGGGATATTGCAACTAATGAAAAACTGTTTTTT.

V gene TRBV2 combines with J gene TRBJ1-2; D is unresolved. Trimming removed 5 bases at V and 4 bases at J, with 14 bases between. The CDR3 spans 14 residues. From germline, CDR1 is SNHLY and CDR2 FYNNEI. The CDR3 DNA reads as TGTGCCAGCAGTCCCCGGAGGGCTGCCTATGGCTACACCTTC. Protein: CASSPRRAAYGYTF.

This rearrangement joins TRBV20-1 to TRBJ2-1, with TRBD2 matching over 12 bases. The CDR3 is made up of 16 amino acids. Germline V gives CDR1 DFQATT, CDR2 SNEGSKA (reference sequence). J was trimmed by 1 base and V by 3 bases; bases with no gene match: 4. The CDR3 loop reads CSASVLAGGSYNEQFF. The CDR3 nucleotides are TGCAGTGCTAGTGTACTAGCGGGAGGATCCTACAATGAGCAGTTCTTC.

The J gene is TRBJ1-2, the V gene TRBV19, with D tentatively TRBD1 (5 bases). V was pared by 6 bases and J by 7 bases, with 18 bases between. CDR1 is LNHDA and CDR2 is SQIVND in the germline V gene (reference sequence). The CDR3 has 14 residues. The CDR3 coding sequence is TGTGCCAGTAGCGGTGGGACTCTAGGCCTTGGCTACACCTTC. Protein sequence: CASSGGTLGLGYTF. The full variable domain, completed using reference TRBV19 and TRBJ1-2, is DGGITQSPKYLFRKEGQNVTLSCEQNLNHDAMYWYRQDPGQGLRLIYYSQIVNDFQKGDIAEGYSVSREKKESFPLTVTSAQKNPTAFYLCASSGGTLGLGYTFGSGTRLTVV.

The V call is TRBV3-1 (or the pseudogene TRBV3-2), the J call TRBJ1-3, with D tentatively TRBD1 (6 bases). From germline, CDR1 is LGHDT and CDR2 YNNKEL (reference sequence). This CDR3 is built from 17 residues. V dropped 3 bases and J dropped 0 bases, with 15 bases sitting between them. The CDR3 DNA reads as TGTGCCAGCAGCCAGAAACAGGGACTACTCTCTGGAAACACCATATATTTT. Its protein is CASSQKQGLLSGNTIYF.

This chain links TRBV28 with TRBJ2-7; TRBD1 is a possible D gene (6 bases). This CDR3 region has 12 residues. The germline gives CDR1 MDHEN, CDR2 SYDVKM. Trimming removed 8 bases at V and 2 bases at J, with 10 bases between. The DNA for the CDR3 is TGTGCCAGCCAGACAGGAGCCTACGAGCAGTACTTC. It codes for CASQTGAYEQYF.

This clone came up once. The chain carries TRBV6-5 and TRBJ1-2; D may be TRBD1 (5 bases). The CDR3 spans 14 residues. Trimming pared 5 bases from V and 7 bases from J, leaving 17 bases between. Germline V gene data show CDR1 as MNHEY and CDR2 as SVGAGI. In DNA form, the CDR3 reads TGTGCCAGCAGTCCCCGGGGGGGAAACCTTGGCTACACCTTC. Translation: CASSPRGGNLGYTF.

The chain combines TRBV19 with TRBJ1-2; maybe TRBD1 (5 bases). V was clipped by 4 bases and J by 7 bases, with 13 bases between them. This CDR3 contains 13 residues. Germline CDR1 LNHDA, CDR2 SQIVND (reference sequence). The CDR3 loop is CASSRGLQGGYTF. In nucleotides, the CDR3 is TGTGCCAGTAGTAGGGGACTTCAGGGTGGCTACACCTTC.

The rearrangement links TRBV2 to TRBJ1-1; D gene ambiguous. Germline-derived CDR1 and CDR2 are SNHLY and FYNNEI. The CDR3 covers 12 residues. Trimming stripped 8 bases from V and 5 bases from J, with 12 bases between. This CDR3 reads CASGLAETEAFF. CDR3 sequence (DNA): TGTGCCAGCGGTTTAGCCGAAACTGAAGCTTTCTTT.

This clone was picked up one time. The chain joins TRBV6-5 to TRBJ2-7; TRBD1 aligns across 8 bases. Germline assignment: CDR1 MNHEY and CDR2 SVGAGI. With 6 bases clipped from V and 2 bases from J, the junction kept 3 bases outside the gene matches. The CDR3 is 13 residues long. The CDR3 is CASRPTGAYEQYF. CDR3 in DNA: TGTGCCAGCAGGCCGACAGGGGCCTACGAGCAGTACTTC.

This rearrangement joins TRBV5-1 to TRBJ1-4, with D tentatively TRBD1 (5 bases). V was shortened by 2 bases and J by 4 bases, with 12 bases between the two germline ends. Germline V gene sequence: CDR1 SGHRS, CDR2 YFSETQ. The CDR3 contains 15 residues. For the CDR3, the DNA is TGCGCCAGCAGCTTTACCGGGGGTCGTAATGAAAAACTGTTTTTT. Translation: CASSFTGGRNEKLFF. Looking up the rest from reference TRBV5-1 and TRBJ1-4 gives the full variable domain: KAGVTQTPRYLIKTRGQQVTLSCSPISGHRSVSWYQQTPGQGLQFLFEYFSETQRNKGNFPGRFSGRQFSNSRSEMNVSTLELGDSALYLCASSFTGGRNEKLFFGSGTQLSVL.

In its sample, this clone was seen a few times. The chain employs TRBV11-3 and TRBJ2-1; D might be TRBD2 (7 bases). The CDR3 has 15 amino acids. CDR1 SGHNT and CDR2 YENEEA come from the germline V gene. The germline V and J ends were trimmed by 1 base and 2 bases, with 9 bases remaining between them. The CDR3 is CASSLAGGPYNEQFF. In DNA form, the CDR3 reads TGTGCCAGCAGCTTAGCGGGGGGCCCCTACAATGAGCAGTTCTTC.

This clone was seen more than once but under ten times. CDR3: CAISETGEGARGYTF. In DNA form, the CDR3 reads TGTGCCATCAGTGAGACAGGCGAGGGGGCGCGAGGCTACACCTTC. The V and J genes are TRBV10-3 and TRBJ1-2; TRBD1 aligns across 7 bases. This CDR3 has 15 residues. The germline CDR1 and CDR2 sequences are ENHRY and SYGVKD. V was clipped by 2 bases and J by 8 bases; unmatched bases: 11.

V usage is TRBV3-1 (or the pseudogene TRBV3-2) and J usage is TRBJ2-5; 8 positions agree with TRBD1. Germline trimming cut 6 bases from V and 7 bases from J; bases unmatched to any gene: 7. This CDR3 region has 13 residues. The germline CDR1 and CDR2 sequences are LGHDT and YNNKEL (reference sequence). The CDR3 DNA reads TGTGCCAGCAGGACAGGGGTAGGAGCGACCCAGTACTTC. Protein: CASRTGVGATQYF.

This chain joins TRBV15 and TRBJ1-4; D remains ambiguous. The CDR3 has 16 residues. The ends were cut back, 0 bases at V and 7 bases at J, with 15 bases in the middle. Germline V gives CDR1 LNHNV, CDR2 YYDKDF (reference sequence). CDR3 region: CATSRDEAPLSEKLFF. The CDR3 DNA follows: TGTGCCACCAGCAGAGATGAGGCGCCCTTAAGTGAAAAACTGTTTTTT.